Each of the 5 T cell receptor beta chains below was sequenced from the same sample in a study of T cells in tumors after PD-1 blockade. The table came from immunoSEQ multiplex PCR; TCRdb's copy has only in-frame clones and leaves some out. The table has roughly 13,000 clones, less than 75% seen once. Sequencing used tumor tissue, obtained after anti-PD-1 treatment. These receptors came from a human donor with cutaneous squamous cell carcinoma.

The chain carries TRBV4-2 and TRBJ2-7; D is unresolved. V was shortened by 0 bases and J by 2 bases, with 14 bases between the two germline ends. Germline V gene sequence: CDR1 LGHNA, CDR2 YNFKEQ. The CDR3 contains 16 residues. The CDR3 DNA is TGTGCCAGCAGCCAAGAGGCCCTAGACGGTCCCTACGAGCAGTACTTC. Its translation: CASSQEALDGPYEQYF.

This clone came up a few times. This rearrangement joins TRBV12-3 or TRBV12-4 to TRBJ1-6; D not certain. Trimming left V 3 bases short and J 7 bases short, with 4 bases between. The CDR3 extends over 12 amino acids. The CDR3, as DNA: TGTGCCAGCAGTTTTCCGAATTCACCCCTCCACTTT. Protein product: CASSFPNSPLHF.

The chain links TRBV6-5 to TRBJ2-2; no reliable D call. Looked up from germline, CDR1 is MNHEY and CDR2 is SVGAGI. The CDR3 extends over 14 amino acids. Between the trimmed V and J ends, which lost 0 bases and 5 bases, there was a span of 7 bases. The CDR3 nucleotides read TGTGCCAGCAGTTACTCGATTTTTACCGGGGAGCTGTTTTTT. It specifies CASSYSIFTGELFF.

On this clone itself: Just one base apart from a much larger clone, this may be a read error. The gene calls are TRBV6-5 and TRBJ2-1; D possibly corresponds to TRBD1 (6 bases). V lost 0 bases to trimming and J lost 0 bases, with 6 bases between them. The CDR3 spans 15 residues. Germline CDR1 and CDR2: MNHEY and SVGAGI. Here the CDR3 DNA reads TGTGCCAGCAGTTACTCAGGGGGCTCCTACAATGAGCAGTTCTTC. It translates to CASSYSGGSYNEQFF.

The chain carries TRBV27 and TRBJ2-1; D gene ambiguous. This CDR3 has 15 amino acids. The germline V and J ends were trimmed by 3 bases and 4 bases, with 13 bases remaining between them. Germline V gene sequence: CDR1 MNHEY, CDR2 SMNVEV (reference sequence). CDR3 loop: CASSLLSAGYNEQFF. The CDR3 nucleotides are TGTGCCAGCAGTTTGTTGTCGGCTGGGTACAATGAGCAGTTCTTC.